These 2 T cell receptor beta chains share one sample of origin, sequenced in a study of CD8+CD57+ T cells in acquired aplastic anemia. Sequenced patients had shown CD8+CD57+ cell expansion by flow cytometry. Genomic DNA templated the TCR beta VDJ and CDR3 profiling. MiXCR, run by TCRdb on the reads, gives a single entry per CDR3 protein. The table shows around 500,000 distinct CDR3 sequences, with under 40% occurring only once. Sequencing used sorted CD4+, CD8+, or CD8+CD57+ T cells (not recorded which) from PBMCs. These receptors were taken from a human donor with aplastic anemia.

This clonotype was recorded a few times. V usage is TRBV20-1 and J usage is TRBJ2-7; TRBD2 matches at 8 bases. V was clipped by 2 bases and J by 4 bases; unmatched bases: 7. Germline CDR1 is DFQATT and CDR2 is SNEGSKA (reference sequence). This CDR3 is built from 14 residues. The CDR3 nucleotides read TGCAGTGCTAGACAGAGCGGGAGTAGGTACGAGCAGTACTTC. Protein product: CSARQSGSRYEQYF.

The table lists this clonotype with many counts. The chain is built from TRBV2 and TRBJ2-7, with TRBD1 matching over 7 bases. CDR1 and CDR2 from the germline V gene are SNHLY and FYNNEI. J lost 5 bases, V lost 4 bases, and 8 bases had no gene match. The CDR3 totals 14 residues. In DNA form, the CDR3 reads TGTGCCAGCAGTGTATTAAGGGGGCAGGACGAGCAGTACTTC. It specifies CASSVLRGQDEQYF.